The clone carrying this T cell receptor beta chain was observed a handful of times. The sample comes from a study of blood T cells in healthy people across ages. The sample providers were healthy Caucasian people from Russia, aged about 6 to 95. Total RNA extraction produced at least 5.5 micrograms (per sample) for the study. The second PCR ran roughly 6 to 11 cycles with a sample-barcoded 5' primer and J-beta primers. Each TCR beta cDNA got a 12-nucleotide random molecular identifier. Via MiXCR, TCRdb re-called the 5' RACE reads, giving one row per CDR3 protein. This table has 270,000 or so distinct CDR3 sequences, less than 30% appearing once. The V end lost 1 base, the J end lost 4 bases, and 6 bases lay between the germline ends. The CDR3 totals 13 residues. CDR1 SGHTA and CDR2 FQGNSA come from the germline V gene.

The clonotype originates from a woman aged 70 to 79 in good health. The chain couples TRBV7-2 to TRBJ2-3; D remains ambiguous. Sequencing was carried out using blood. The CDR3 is CASSLVLADTQYF. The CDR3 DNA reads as TGTGCCAGCAGCTTAGTCCTCGCAGATACGCAGTATTTT.